This is a list of T cell receptor beta chains from one sample in a study of radiotherapy plus CTLA-4 blockade in lung cancer. The protocol was immunoSEQ multiplex PCR, while the TCRdb copy is restricted to in-frame clones and leaves out a portion. The table shows around 37,000 clones, with around 75% occurring only once. The sequencing used peripheral blood, collected from a patient treated with radiotherapy plus ipilimumab. The source is a human donor with non-small cell lung cancer that progressed on radiotherapy plus ipilimumab. Each CDR3 is given with its conserved first and last residue. A D gene is named only where the DNA matches it firmly. For some rows the clone size is stated as once, few or many, or as a class when expanded; others skip it.

cdr3_nt	cdr3_aa	d_call	j_call	clone_size	v_call
TGTGCCAGCAGCCTAAGCGGGGGGGGGCCAGATACGCAGTATTTT	CASSLSGGGPDTQYF	TRBD2	TRBJ2-3	-	TRBV11-2
TGTGCCAGCAGTTACTCTAAGTACACGGGGCAGCCCCAGCATTTT	CASSYSKYTGQPQHF	-	TRBJ1-5	-	TRBV6-5
TGTGCCAGCAGTGAGCTCACCGCGGGTGGCTACACCTTC	CASSELTAGGYTF	-	TRBJ1-2	-	TRBV6-1
TGTGCCAGCAGTCCCGGGCCCAAAAACATTCAGTACTTC	CASSPGPKNIQYF	-	TRBJ2-4	-	TRBV6-5
TGTGCCAGTACCCGGACAGGAGGTTATAGCAATCAGCCCCAGCATTTT	CASTRTGGYSNQPQHF	TRBD1	TRBJ1-5	-	TRBV19
TGCGCCAGCAGCTTTTTAGGGGGGAATGAGCAGTTCTTC	CASSFLGGNEQFF	-	TRBJ2-1	few	TRBV5-1
TGTGCCAGCAGCGAATCTGTGGGATACGAGCAGTACTTC	CASSESVGYEQYF	-	TRBJ2-7	-	TRBV7-3
TGTGCCAGCAGCTTACTCTATGCTGGCAATGAGCAGTTCTTC	CASSLLYAGNEQFF	-	TRBJ2-1	-	TRBV7-9
TGTGCCAGCAGTTTATGGGGGGCGGGAGCGGGGAATGAGCAGTTCTTC	CASSLWGAGAGNEQFF	-	TRBJ2-1	-	TRBV27
TGTGCCAGCAGCGACACCCTCCGGGACAACTATGGCTACACCTTC	CASSDTLRDNYGYTF	-	TRBJ1-2	-	TRBV6-1
TGTGCCAGTCCCTTTTCCGGCTACACCTTC	CASPFSGYTF	-	TRBJ1-2	-	TRBV19
TGCGCCAGCAGCCAAAACCGGGGCTTGTACGAGCAGTACTTC	CASSQNRGLYEQYF	-	TRBJ2-7	few	TRBV4-1
TGTGCCAGCAGGCGGGACAGTTCGAGCACAGATACGCAGTATTTT	CASRRDSSSTDTQYF	-	TRBJ2-3	-	TRBV2
TGTGCCAGCTCACCACCGTTCCTAACTGAAGCTTTCTTT	CASSPPFLTEAFF	-	TRBJ1-1	-	TRBV18
TGTGCCAGCAGCTTAGGGACGGCTAGCACAGATACGCAGTATTTT	CASSLGTASTDTQYF	-	TRBJ2-3	few	TRBV7-8
TGTGCCAGCAGCCCCTCCTTGGGCGGGAGGGGGGAAGATACGCAGTATTTT	CASSPSLGGRGEDTQYF	TRBD2	TRBJ2-3	few	TRBV7-3
TGTGCCAGCAGGGGGGACGCGGGGTCGGGGAATGAGCAGTTCTTC	CASRGDAGSGNEQFF	-	TRBJ2-1	-	TRBV2
TGCGCCAGCAGCCGGGGGACAGGGGATTTGATGGTATCACCCCTCCACTTT	CASSRGTGDLMVSPLHF	TRBD1	TRBJ1-6	-	TRBV5-1
TGTGCCAGCAGTCCACACAGGGGGAACACTGAAGCTTTCTTT	CASSPHRGNTEAFF	TRBD1	TRBJ1-1	-	TRBV27
TGTGCCAGCAGTCAGGGGTTGGGGAATGAAAAACTGTTTTTT	CASSQGLGNEKLFF	-	TRBJ1-4	-	TRBV6-5
TGTGCCAGCAGCACTAGGGACAGGGCCGACTATGGCTACACCTTC	CASSTRDRADYGYTF	TRBD1	TRBJ1-2	-	TRBV7-2
TGCGCCAGCAGCGTGGACATCTACCCCTACGAGCAGTACTTC	CASSVDIYPYEQYF	-	TRBJ2-7	few	TRBV5-1
TGTGCCAGCTCAGAGTTAGCGAGCTCCTACAATGAGCAGTTCTTC	CASSELASSYNEQFF	-	TRBJ2-1	-	TRBV18
TGTGCCAGTAGTCCCAGCGGGGGTGGCAATCAGCCCCAGCATTTT	CASSPSGGGNQPQHF	-	TRBJ1-5	-	TRBV19
TGTGCCAGCAGTGATTCCGGGACTAGCGGGAGTACGCGGTATTTT	CASSDSGTSGSTRYF	TRBD2	TRBJ2-3	-	TRBV6-1
TGTGCCAGCTCACCTAACGACTACGAGCAGTACTTC	CASSPNDYEQYF	-	TRBJ2-7	-	TRBV18
TGTGCCAGCAGCCAAGATTGGGGACAGGGTCTAGCCAAAAACATTCAGTACTTC	CASSQDWGQGLAKNIQYF	TRBD1	TRBJ2-4	-	TRBV14
TGTGCCAGCACCCCAAGCGGGCAGGGACCAAATCAGCCCCAGCATTTT	CASTPSGQGPNQPQHF	-	TRBJ1-5	-	TRBV7-8
TGTGCCAGCAGCTTGGAGTTTTTTGGAAGGGGGAACACTGAAGCTTTCTTT	CASSLEFFGRGNTEAFF	-	TRBJ1-1	-	TRBV5-5
TGTGCCACCAGCGGGGACAGGGTCGACGAGCAGTACTTC	CATSGDRVDEQYF	TRBD1	TRBJ2-7	-	TRBV15
TGTGCCAGCAGCGGACTAGCGGGAGGTTACAATGAGCAGTTCTTC	CASSGLAGGYNEQFF	TRBD2	TRBJ2-1	medium-sized	TRBV28
TGTGCCATCAGACAGGGCGCTGGAAACACCATATATTTT	CAIRQGAGNTIYF	-	TRBJ1-3	-	TRBV10-3
TGTGCCAGCAGCTCCCGAAACAGGGGGGATTCACCCCTCCACTTT	CASSSRNRGDSPLHF	TRBD1	TRBJ1-6	-	TRBV5-4
TGCGCCAGCAGTCCCGCTAGCGGCTACTACAATGAGCAGTTCTTC	CASSPASGYYNEQFF	TRBD2	TRBJ2-1	-	TRBV5-1
TGTGCCAGCAGCTTGGGACAGGGGCAGGGAAATCAGCCCCAGCATTTT	CASSLGQGQGNQPQHF	TRBD1	TRBJ1-5	once	TRBV7-9
TGTGCCAGCAGCCCCCCGGTCCGATACGAGCAGTACTTC	CASSPPVRYEQYF	-	TRBJ2-7	-	TRBV11-2
TGTGCTAGCAGCACGGACAGGGCGGGCGAGCAGTACTTC	CASSTDRAGEQYF	TRBD1	TRBJ2-7	-	TRBV7-7
TGCGCCAGCACCCTAGGGGGGAACACTGAAGCTTTCTTT	CASTLGGNTEAFF	-	TRBJ1-1	-	TRBV5-1
TGTGCCACTAGGGGACGGGACGTCGACGAGCAGTACTTC	CATRGRDVDEQYF	-	TRBJ2-7	-	TRBV19
TGCGCCAGTTTTCCAGAAAACACAGATACGCAGTATTTT	CASFPENTDTQYF	-	TRBJ2-3	-	TRBV5-1
TGTGCCAGCATTAGACAGGGGTTTGGTCAGCCCCAGCATTTT	CASIRQGFGQPQHF	TRBD1	TRBJ1-5	-	TRBV28
TGCGCCAGCAGCCAAGATGGGACGGCAGACAATGAGCAGTTCTTC	CASSQDGTADNEQFF	-	TRBJ2-1	-	TRBV4-3
TGTGCCAGCACCTGGAGTAGCGGATATAGCTCCTACAATGAGCAGTTCTTC	CASTWSSGYSSYNEQFF	-	TRBJ2-1	-	TRBV27
TGTGCCAGCAGCTTCGAGTGGTCGGATACGCAGTATTTT	CASSFEWSDTQYF	-	TRBJ2-3	-	TRBV7-9
TGTGCCAGCAGTGAAGTTTTCGGGACTCCACCTCGGAATACGCAGTATTTT	CASSEVFGTPPRNTQYF	-	TRBJ2-3	-	TRBV6-1